Listed here is a single TCR beta chain. Its antigen is not known. TCRdb itself ran the reads through MiXCR, one entry per CDR3 protein. The sample has about 900,000 distinct CDR3 sequences, roughly 30% seen once. This entry comes from a study of T cell repertoires in cytomegalovirus infection. Whole-study context: The authors relied on CMV epitopes, both recently identified HLA-C-restricted and well-studied HLA-B-restricted. An indication of both CMV infection and matching HLA type came from public TCR beta signatures.

Overall study findings and caveats: Clonotypes of TCR beta that were HLA-C-restricted and CMV-specific dominated the ex vivo response. Summed public TCR beta family frequency identified CMV carriers bearing the relevant HLA.

The TCR originated in a human donor in good health (CMV status not recorded). Some clones in this sample may be carry-over from other donors' samples. The specimen comprised cultured CD8+ T cells from PBMCs, sampled from culture after CMV antigen stimulation.

The DNA for the CDR3 is TGTGCCAGCAGGCCGGGCCTAGGGAACACCATATATTTT. Protein sequence: CASRPGLGNTIYF. The rearrangement links TRBV27 to TRBJ1-3; D is ambiguous. This CDR3 spans 13 amino acids. Germline V gene lookup returns CDR1 MNHEY and CDR2 SMNVEV (reference sequence). V was cut by 6 bases and J by 7 bases, with 13 bases left in between.